The rows below give T cell receptor beta chains drawn from one sample of a study of T-cell reconstitution after alpha-beta-depleted transplantation in children. TCRdb reprocessed the PCR reads via MiXCR and lists one record per CDR3 protein. Among some 240,000 distinct CDR3 sequences, 12% were seen once, and the ten largest hold approximately 2.4%. Source: PBMCs from the stem cell graft donor, taken from the stem cell graft. These receptors were obtained from a human donor who donated a stem cell graft to a child with acute lymphoblastic leukemia. CDR3s include the opening cysteine and the closing phenylalanine or tryptophan.

>TRBV18
CASSPGDGETQYF
>TRBV10-3
CAISEGTGRTGELFF
>TRBV7-9
CASSPGTSGNPLQQYF
>TRBV5-5
CASSLTRHRQETQYF
>TRBV10-3
CATGSTSGGAYNEQFF
>TRBV7-7
CAAGDYNEQFF
>TRBV7-2
CASSSWTSGANVLTF
>TRBV9
CASSVGAVDYGYTF
>TRBV11-2
CASSLDLTEETQYF
>TRBV20-1
CSASPGGTNEQFF
>TRBV27
CASSPIASSYNSPLHF
>TRBV3-1
CASSQGPGLNEQFF
>TRBV7-3
CASSLRAVNTGELFF
>TRBV28
CASSLGGTGNTIYF
>TRBV27
CASSRARLAVEQFF
>TRBV7-2
CASSLAQIAGGYTDTQYF
>TRBV19
CASSIGGIQPQHF
>TRBV20-1
CSANGGTGSEKLFF
>TRBV12-3/TRBV12-4
CASSLHWEMSTDTQYF
>TRBV2
CASRALRSEYNEQFF
>TRBV27
CASSFGPAYGYTF
>TRBV15
CATTQTGTSNQPQHF
>TRBV10-3
CAIRPPGQGGGNTIYF
>TRBV5-6
CASSLKVRGAFEQYF
>TRBV5-5
CASSRGQNEKLFF
>TRBV29-1
CSVDWQAYNEQFF
>TRBV4-3
CASSQDPMRDNEQFF
>TRBV7-3
CASSLAGGNPGELFF
>TRBV7-2
CASRLGQAQGETQYF
>TRBV10-3
CAISEDPGTGSYEQYF
>TRBV10-3
CAISGISRTEAFF
>TRBV5-1
CASSLEGQGTDTQYF
>TRBV9
CASSPTGDTGELFF
>TRBV27
CASTTPGLGGTGELFF
>TRBV27
CASSLSDRQETQYF
>TRBV4-3
CASSHTQGSGNTIYF
>TRBV20-1
CSARAGTAYTDTQYF
>TRBV29-1
CSVFRKGSAGNTEAFF
>TRBV5-6
CASSPFGGTSYNEQFF
>TRBV12-3/TRBV12-4
CASSWQGVEAGNSPLHF
>TRBV18
CASSPPSGERGTREQFF
>TRBV12-3/TRBV12-4
CASSAAFSGGTTDTQYF